A selection of T cell receptor beta chains follows, all from one sample in a study of OX40 agonist ivuxolimab in advanced cancers. Method: immunoSEQ multiplex PCR; TCRdb's copy keeps in-frame clones and lacks some. The table shows 65,000 to 85,000 clones, with approximately 83% occurring only once. This sample comprised CD4+ or CD8+ T cells sorted from blood, obtained in a trial of the OX40 agonist ivuxolimab. Receptors were obtained from an adult with an advanced solid tumor such as melanoma, head and neck, liver or kidney cancer. Each CDR3 is given with its conserved first and last residue. A D gene is named only where the DNA matches it firmly. Clone size is given for some rows only: seen once, a few or many times, or a class if the clone is expanded.

TRBJ2-5 | TRBV19 | . | . | TGTGCCAGTAGTATATCGGGCGGCCCTTGGACCCAGTACTTC | CASSISGGPWTQYF
TRBJ2-1 | TRBV7-6 | TRBD1 | . | TGTGCCAGCAGCCCGCGAACAGGGGCGACCTACAATGAGCAGTTCTTC | CASSPRTGATYNEQFF
TRBJ1-1 | TRBV4-2 | . | . | TGTGCCAGCAGCCAAGTAGGAGGGAGTAACACTGAAGCTTTCTTT | CASSQVGGSNTEAFF
TRBJ1-5 | TRBV2 | . | . | TGTGCCAGCAGTGAGAGGGCTTTCAATCAGCCCCAGCATTTT | CASSERAFNQPQHF
TRBJ2-1 | TRBV7-3 | . | . | TGTGCCAGCAGCTTAAGTTCAAGCAATGAGCAGTTCTTC | CASSLSSSNEQFF
TRBJ1-1 | TRBV19 | . | . | TGTGCCAGTACCCCCCGCCCAGGGACTGAGGACACTGAAGCTTTCTTT | CASTPRPGTEDTEAFF
TRBJ2-1 | TRBV2 | TRBD2 | . | TGTGCCAGCAGTGAACCAGGGAGGTCGAGCGGGAGTAGGTACAATGAGCAGTTCTTC | CASSEPGRSSGSRYNEQFF
TRBJ1-2 | TRBV4-2 | . | . | TGTGCCAGCAGCCAAGGACCCGGACAGAACTATGGCTACACCTTC | CASSQGPGQNYGYTF
TRBJ2-2 | TRBV27 | . | . | TGTGCCAGCAGTCCCCTCCTCATTGAGGCGAACACCGGGGAGCTGTTTTTT | CASSPLLIEANTGELFF
TRBJ2-1 | TRBV9 | . | . | TGTGCCAGCAACCAGGTCGGGTACAATGAGCAGTTCTTC | CASNQVGYNEQFF
TRBJ2-7 | TRBV5-1 | TRBD2 | . | TGCGCCAGCAGCTTAGGTAGCGGGAGCTACGAGCAGTACTTC | CASSLGSGSYEQYF
TRBJ1-5 | TRBV6-5 | . | . | TGTGCCAGCAGCCCTAGGGAGAATAGCAATCAGCCCCAGCATTTT | CASSPRENSNQPQHF
TRBJ1-2 | TRBV6-6 | . | . | TGTGCCAGTTCGACAGTAAATAACTATGGCTACACCTTC | CASSTVNNYGYTF
TRBJ2-1 | TRBV7-8 | . | few | TGTGCCAGCGGGCCTAGAACGGCCAATGAGCAGTTCTTC | CASGPRTANEQFF
TRBJ2-1 | TRBV7-9 | TRBD2 | . | TGTGCCAGCAGCCCGTTAGCGGGGGGGAGCTCCTACAATGAGCAGTTCTTC | CASSPLAGGSSYNEQFF
TRBJ1-2 | TRBV2 | TRBD1 | . | TGTGCCAGCAAGGAACAGGGGTCGGGCTATGGCTACACCTTC | CASKEQGSGYGYTF
TRBJ1-6 | TRBV29-1 | TRBD1 | . | TGCAGCGTTCGAGGCGGGACAGGAAATTCACCCCTCCACTTT | CSVRGGTGNSPLHF
TRBJ1-1 | TRBV19 | TRBD1 | . | TGTGCCAGTAGTGGGGACAGGGGTTTGGGCACTGAAGCTTTCTTT | CASSGDRGLGTEAFF
TRBJ2-3 | TRBV7-8 | . | once | TGTGCCAGCAGCTTAGGGACGGACGCTTGGGATACGCAGTATTTT | CASSLGTDAWDTQYF
TRBJ1-5 | TRBV7-2 | . | . | TGTGCCAGCAGCTTCAGTTCTAATCAGCCCCAGCATTTT | CASSFSSNQPQHF
TRBJ2-2 | TRBV19 | TRBD2 | once | TGTGCCAGTAGTCAGCGGGAGAAGGGCACCGGGGAGCTGTTTTTT | CASSQREKGTGELFF
TRBJ2-3 | TRBV7-9 | TRBD2 | once | TGTGCCAGCAGCCTGAACCGGGGGGTCCCAGATACGCAGTATTTT | CASSLNRGVPDTQYF
TRBJ2-7 | TRBV15 | TRBD1 | . | TGTGCCACCAGCAGAGGAGGGACAGGGGGCTACGAGCAGTACTTC | CATSRGGTGGYEQYF
TRBJ2-2 | TRBV4-3 | TRBD1 | . | TGCGCCAGCAGCCAAGCCACAGGGGGCGGCACCGGGGAGCTGTTTTTT | CASSQATGGGTGELFF
TRBJ1-1 | TRBV18 | . | . | TGTGCCAGCTCACCACAGTATGGGAGTGAAGCTTTCTTT | CASSPQYGSEAFF
TRBJ2-5 | TRBV18 | . | . | TGTGCCAGCTCACCTCAGGGGAAGGGGTACCAAGAGACCCAGTACTTC | CASSPQGKGYQETQYF
TRBJ1-3 | TRBV7-8 | . | . | TGTGCCAGCAGCCTCCGACAGGCCGACTCTGGAAACACCATATATTTT | CASSLRQADSGNTIYF
TRBJ1-2 | TRBV6-5 | TRBD1 | . | TGTGCCAGCAGGGGGACAGGTTTCAACTCTGGCTACACCTTC | CASRGTGFNSGYTF
TRBJ1-5 | TRBV18 | TRBD1 | . | TGTGCCAGCTCACCAGACAGGGGGGGGAATCAGCCCCAGCATTTT | CASSPDRGGNQPQHF
TRBJ1-5 | TRBV9 | . | few | TGTGCCAGCAGCCTCACCTACCATAGCAATCAGCCCCAGCATTTT | CASSLTYHSNQPQHF
TRBJ1-2 | TRBV28 | . | . | TGTGCCAGCACCAGTACAGGCATCATCTATGGCTACACCTTC | CASTSTGIIYGYTF
TRBJ2-1 | TRBV4-2 | TRBD2 | . | TGTGCCAGCAGCCAAGGGCTAGCGGGAGGTCTACGCACCTACAATGAGCAGTTCTTC | CASSQGLAGGLRTYNEQFF
TRBJ2-4 | TRBV19 | . | once | TGTGCCAGTAGTAAACAGACCCGCGGGAAAAACATTCAGTACTTC | CASSKQTRGKNIQYF
TRBJ1-2 | TRBV6-5 | . | . | TGTGCCAGCAGTTACTCGAGGTCCCCCAGGGCTTCTGGCTACACCTTC | CASSYSRSPRASGYTF
TRBJ1-5 | TRBV7-2 | . | . | TGTGCCAGCAGCGGCAGGGTTGGTAGCAATCAGCCCCAGCATTTT | CASSGRVGSNQPQHF
TRBJ1-2 | TRBV6-6 | . | . | TGTGCCAGCAGTTACTCTCCGGGTCCAAACTATGGCTACACCTTC | CASSYSPGPNYGYTF
TRBJ1-5 | TRBV7-2 | . | . | TGTGCCAGCAGCTCCACCAATCAGCCCCAGCATTTT | CASSSTNQPQHF
TRBJ2-5 | TRBV7-9 | . | once | TGTGCCAGCAGCACTAGGGACTGGGGGACCCAGTACTTC | CASSTRDWGTQYF
TRBJ2-7 | TRBV27 | TRBD2 | . | TGTGCCAGCAGTGGAGGACTAGCCTCCTACGAGCAGTACTTC | CASSGGLASYEQYF
TRBJ1-1 | TRBV12-5 | . | . | TGTGCTAGTGGTTTGGGACAGCCTCCTATTCCTGAAGCTTTCTTT | CASGLGQPPIPEAFF
TRBJ2-2 | TRBV5-1 | . | . | TGCGCCAGCAGACCCATGGACCTGAACACCGGGGAGCTGTTTTTT | CASRPMDLNTGELFF
TRBJ2-5 | TRBV6-5 | . | . | TGTGCCAGCAGTTACTCATCACCGGCGGGGACCCAGTACTTC | CASSYSSPAGTQYF
TRBJ1-4 | TRBV4-1 | . | . | TGCGCCAGCAGCCCCTATGAGGTTCGAGGGGCGACAACTAATGAAAAACTGTTTTTT | CASSPYEVRGATTNEKLFF
TRBJ1-1 | TRBV18 | . | . | TGTGCCAGCTCACAGGGAGGTTACACGAACACTGAAGCTTTCTTT | CASSQGGYTNTEAFF
TRBJ2-7 | TRBV13 | . | . | TGTGCCAGCAGCTTAGGCCTCTATAGGGGAAATTACGAGCAGTACTTC | CASSLGLYRGNYEQYF
TRBJ1-2 | TRBV30 | . | . | TGTGCCTGGAGTGTACTTTATCTGGACACATATGGCTACACCTTC | CAWSVLYLDTYGYTF
TRBJ2-5 | TRBV19 | TRBD2 | . | TGTGCCAGTAGTAAGCTAGCGGGGCGGGAGACCCAGTACTTC | CASSKLAGRETQYF
TRBJ2-7 | TRBV11-2 | . | once | TGTGCCAGCAGCTTAGGAGGGGGAGCGGCCTACGAGCAGTACTTC | CASSLGGGAAYEQYF
TRBJ1-5 | TRBV4-2 | TRBD1 | . | TGTGCCAGCAGCCAAGATCGAGGAGGGGGCGGCAATCAGCCCCAGCATTTT | CASSQDRGGGGNQPQHF
TRBJ1-1 | TRBV4-2 | . | few | TGTGCCAGCAGCTTCCAAACCACCGGTTGGGACACTGAAGCTTTCTTT | CASSFQTTGWDTEAFF
TRBJ2-7 | TRBV7-9 | . | . | TGTGCCAGCAGTTTCTCCTACGAGCAGTACTTC | CASSFSYEQYF
TRBJ2-7 | TRBV19 | . | . | TGTGCCAGTACGACGGACGGATCGCCTCGCGAGCAGTACTTC | CASTTDGSPREQYF
TRBJ1-5 | TRBV19 | . | few | TGTGCCAGTACACAGAGGCAACGCAATCAGCCCCAGCATTTT | CASTQRQRNQPQHF